These 19 T cell receptor beta chains came from one sample sequenced in a study of T cell repertoires in cytomegalovirus infection. TCRdb ran MiXCR on the reads and lists one entry per CDR3 protein. The data show hundreds of thousands of distinct CDR3 sequences, with about 30% seen just once and approximately 18% held by the top ten. These TCRs are of unknown antigen specificity. The source was cultured PBMCs, collected from culture after CMV antigen stimulation. These receptor sequences come from a human donor in good health (CMV status not recorded). Some clones in this sample may be carry-over from other donors' samples.

The genes are TRBV2 and TRBJ1-5; no reliable D call. Between the trimmed V and J ends, which lost 1 base and 0 bases, there was a span of 13 bases. Germline values: CDR1 SNHLY, CDR2 FYNNEI. The CDR3 length is 17 residues. The CDR3 nucleotides are TGTGCCAGCAGTGAAGACGGGAGACGTCATAGCAATCAGCCCCAGCATTTT. Protein: CASSEDGRRHSNQPQHF.

This clonotype was found once. The V call is TRBV24-1, the J call TRBJ1-5, with a tentative D call TRBD1 (5 bases). Germline V lookup: CDR1 KGHDR, CDR2 SFDVKD. The CDR3 has 14 residues. Trimming took 4 bases from V and 5 from J, leaving 11 bases between them. In DNA, the CDR3 is TGTGCCACCAGTGACCAGACAGAGTATCAGCCCCAGCATTTT. Translation gives CATSDQTEYQPQHF.

This clonotype was seen just once. The J gene is TRBJ1-2, the V gene TRBV20-1; TRBD1 matches at 8 bases. V lost 3 bases to trimming and J lost 6 bases; unmatched junction nucleotides: 6. The CDR3 sequence is 13 residues long. Germline V CDR1 and CDR2: DFQATT, SNEGSKA (reference sequence). CDR3 sequence: CSASWQGAHGYTF. CDR3 bases: TGCAGTGCTAGCTGGCAGGGGGCGCATGGCTACACCTTC.

In this sample, this clonotype turned up a few times. V is TRBV7-9 and J is TRBJ2-5; D is perhaps TRBD1 (6 bases). The V gene's germline CDR1 is SEHNR and CDR2 FQNEAQ (reference sequence). The CDR3 covers 13 residues. Trimming cost V 5 bases and J 0 bases, with 7 bases left between them. The CDR3 region has the DNA TGTGCCAGCAGCAGGACAGACCAAGAGACCCAGTACTTC. Protein sequence: CASSRTDQETQYF.

This clonotype occurred a few times. CDR3 nucleotides: TGTGCCAGCAGTGAACGGGTTGGCGGGAGAAGATACGAGCAGTACTTC. Its translation: CASSERVGGRRYEQYF. The J gene is TRBJ2-7, the V gene TRBV25-1, with TRBD2 identical over 7 bases. Per the germline V gene, CDR1 is MGHDK and CDR2 is SYGVNS. Losses at the gene ends were 2 bases for V and 4 bases for J; bases not matched to a gene: 11. The CDR3 has 16 amino acids.

This chain connects TRBV5-1 to TRBJ2-5; tentative D call: TRBD2 (6 bases). V gave up 4 bases and J gave up 5 bases, with 27 bases separating them. Germline CDR1 is SGHRS and CDR2 is YFSETQ. CDR3 length equals 18 residues. The CDR3 DNA is TGCGCCAGCAGCCGGGAGCGGTCCCGAAATTTCGTGGGGGAGACCCAGTACTTC. Translated, it gives CASSRERSRNFVGETQYF.

The rearrangement uses TRBV12-3 or TRBV12-4 and TRBJ2-5; D may be TRBD2 (5 bases). This CDR3 is 14 amino acids long. V shed 4 bases and J shed 5 bases, with 14 bases lying between them. CDR3 in amino acids: CASSSGLGWETQYF. In DNA, the CDR3 is TGTGCCAGCAGTTCAGGACTGGGTTGGGAGACCCAGTACTTC.

This chain links TRBV7-2 with TRBJ2-1; D perhaps matches TRBD1 (6 bases). From germline, CDR1 is SGHTA and CDR2 FQGNSA. The germline V and J ends were trimmed by 3 bases and 7 bases, with 19 bases remaining between them. The CDR3 runs 16 residues. Here the CDR3 DNA reads TGTGCCAGCAGCTTCCGACAGGCGCTAACCTCAAATGAGCAGTTCTTC. It specifies CASSFRQALTSNEQFF.

This chain connects TRBV10-2 to TRBJ2-2; D remains ambiguous. The CDR3 is 12 amino acids. V shed 7 bases and J shed 7 bases, with 10 bases lying between them. The V gene's germline CDR1 is WSHSY and CDR2 SAAADI. The CDR3 bases are TGCGCCAGCACCAGTGGGTACGGGGAGCTGTTTTTT. Translating gives CASTSGYGELFF.

The sample holds a few counts of this clonotype. The chain combines TRBV6-2 or TRBV6-3 with TRBJ1-1; D is possibly TRBD1 (6 bases). Germline V lookup: CDR1 MNHEY, CDR2 SVGEGT. The V gene lost 2 bases and the J gene lost 2 bases, with 15 bases spanning the gap. The CDR3 extends over 16 amino acids. In DNA, the CDR3 is TGTGCCAGCAGTTACCCTTTGTGGGGGCTTAACACTGAAGCTTTCTTT. Its translation is CASSYPLWGLNTEAFF.

This clonotype turned up a few times. The V and J genes are TRBV7-2 and TRBJ2-1; D gene uncertain. The germline V and J ends were trimmed by 7 bases and 5 bases, with 12 bases remaining between them. CDR1 SGHTA and CDR2 FQGNSA come from the germline V gene. The CDR3 has 13 amino acids. CDR3 amino acids: CASTTSFHNEQFF. The CDR3 region has the DNA TGTGCCAGCACGACATCCTTCCACAATGAGCAGTTCTTC. Filled out from reference TRBV7-2 and TRBJ2-1, the complete variable domain reads GAGVSQSPSNKVTEKGKDVELRCDPISGHTALYWYRQSLGQGLEFLIYFQGNSAPDKSGLPSDRFSAERTGGSVSTLTIQRTQQEDSAVYLCASTTSFHNEQFFGPGTRLTVL.

The chain links TRBV2 to TRBJ1-4; D gene ambiguous. The CDR3 extends over 13 amino acids. V was pared by 4 bases and J by 8 bases, with 11 bases between. The germline gives CDR1 SNHLY, CDR2 FYNNEI. The CDR3 region is CASSGEGKEKLFF. CDR3 DNA sequence: TGTGCCAGCAGTGGAGAGGGCAAAGAAAAACTGTTTTTT.

This clonotype was observed a handful of times. The genes are TRBV20-1 and TRBJ2-3; D may be TRBD2 (7 bases). V shed 6 bases and J shed 4 bases, with 26 bases lying between them. The CDR3 length is 17 residues. Germline lookup yields CDR1 DFQATT and CDR2 SNEGSKA (reference sequence). For the CDR3, the DNA is TGCAGTGCCACAGGGAGGGTGGAACTAGTCTCTGCAGATACGCAGTATTTT. Translating gives CSATGRVELVSADTQYF.

The chain is built from TRBV20-1 and TRBJ2-1; 12 positions agree with TRBD2. Germline lookup yields CDR1 DFQATT and CDR2 SNEGSKA (reference sequence). With 1 base clipped from V and 1 base from J, the junction kept 11 bases outside the gene matches. The length of the CDR3 is 19 residues. The CDR3 region has the DNA TGCAGTGCTAGAGTGGCTAGCGGGAGGGGTCCGGCATCCTACAATGAGCAGTTCTTC. Its translation: CSARVASGRGPASYNEQFF.

The V gene is TRBV10-3, the J gene TRBJ1-3; maybe TRBD1 (5 bases). Trimming removed 6 bases from V and 1 base from J, with 16 bases in between. CDR3 length: 16 residues. Germline lookup yields CDR1 ENHRY and CDR2 SYGVKD. CDR3: CAIRPGLASSGNTIYF. In DNA form, the CDR3 reads TGTGCCATCAGGCCGGGACTGGCGTCTTCTGGAAACACCATATATTTT.

The gene calls are TRBV20-1 and TRBJ2-3; D is perhaps TRBD1 or TRBD2 (6 bases each). The CDR3 is 12 amino acids. Trimming cost V 3 bases and J 5 bases, with 9 bases left between them. Germline loops: CDR1 DFQATT, CDR2 SNEGSKA (reference sequence). The CDR3 here is CSASGGEDTQYF. The CDR3, as DNA: TGCAGTGCTAGCGGGGGCGAAGATACGCAGTATTTT.

This clonotype was seen more than once but under ten times. This chain joins TRBV5-6 and TRBJ2-5, with 7 bases that match TRBD1. J gave up 8 bases and V 0 bases, and 16 bases lay outside the gene matches. This CDR3 comprises 17 residues. From germline, CDR1 is SGHDT and CDR2 YYEEEE. In DNA, the CDR3 is TGTGCCAGCAGCTTGGGACCGCCCGGGACAGAAGTCGAAACCCAGTACTTC. Translated: CASSLGPPGTEVETQYF.

This clonotype was seen only a few times. The chain recombines TRBV12-3 or TRBV12-4 with TRBJ2-7; 8 bases map to TRBD1. The junction had 10 bases not matched to a gene; V was cut back by 5 bases and J by 7 bases. The CDR3 contains 14 residues. CDR3 amino acids: CASSPGQVTWEQYF. The CDR3, as DNA: TGTGCCAGCAGTCCGGGACAGGTGACTTGGGAGCAGTACTTC.

The chain links TRBV6-5 to TRBJ2-3, with D maybe TRBD2 (6 bases). CDR1 and CDR2 (germline): MNHEY, SVGAGI. Trimming shortened V by 2 bases and J by 5 bases, and 17 bases separated the two germline ends. CDR3 length: 16 amino acids. The CDR3 here is CASSYAGTGYRDTQYF. In nucleotides, the CDR3 is TGTGCCAGCAGTTACGCGGGAACGGGGTACCGAGATACGCAGTATTTT.